The 21 T cell receptor beta chains reported below all come from one sample, sequenced in a study of HIV-infected patients and healthy controls. The repertoire came from unfractionated whole blood and reflected all unsorted peripheral T cells. Alpha and beta constant-region primers primed reverse transcription of around 0.5 ug RNA. Alpha and beta chain libraries were made separately by chain-specific third strand synthesis with multiplexing indices. MiXCR, applied by TCRdb to the 5' RACE reads, yields one record per CDR3 protein. The sample carries about 10,000 distinct CDR3 sequences, roughly a tenth recorded once. Here the sequenced sample was blood, taken before antiretroviral therapy. The receptors derive from an adult with HIV infection.

This clonotype was picked up many times. The CDR3 loop reads CASSRDRRYEQYF. DNA for the CDR3: TGTGCCAGCAGCCGGGACCGCCGCTACGAGCAGTACTTC. V and J are TRBV6-5 and TRBJ2-7; the D call may be TRBD1 or TRBD2 (5 bases each). Germline V gene data show CDR1 as MNHEY and CDR2 as SVGAGI. The CDR3 is made up of 13 amino acids. V lost 6 bases and J 3 bases, leaving 12 bases between the germline ends.

The sample holds many counts of this clonotype. The chain links TRBV12-3 or TRBV12-4 to TRBJ2-3, with 9 bases matching TRBD1. V shed 8 bases and J 3 bases; nucleotides not matched to a gene: 12. The CDR3 has 16 amino acids. CDR3 sequence (DNA): TGTGCCAGCGGAACCGGGACAGGGTATAGGACAGATACGCAGTATTTT. Its protein is CASGTGTGYRTDTQYF.

Only one count was recorded for this clonotype. V usage is TRBV20-1 and J usage is TRBJ2-2; TRBD2 matches at 9 bases. Germline CDR1 is DFQATT and CDR2 is SNEGSKA (reference sequence). J was trimmed by 2 bases and V by 1 base; bases with no gene match: 11. The CDR3 runs to 18 residues. DNA of the CDR3: TGCAGTGCTAGAGCCGGGTCCTCAGCGGGAGGAAACACCGGGGAGCTGTTTTTT. This codes for CSARAGSSAGGNTGELFF.

This clonotype was recorded a few times. The chain joins TRBV7-6 to TRBJ2-3; 10 nucleotides line up with TRBD2. This CDR3 has 16 residues. The junction had 5 bases not matched to a gene; V was cut back by 3 bases and J by 2 bases. Per germline, CDR1 SGHVS and CDR2 FNYEAQ. Here the CDR3 DNA reads TGTGCCAGCAGCTTCGGACTAGCGGAGCACACAGATACGCAGTATTTT. This gives the protein CASSFGLAEHTDTQYF.

The table lists this clonotype with many counts. This chain connects TRBV5-8 to TRBJ2-3; 7 bases line up with TRBD1. Germline V gene data show CDR1 as SGHTS and CDR2 as YDEGEE. J gave up 5 bases and V 4 bases, and 7 bases lay outside the gene matches. This CDR3 comprises 14 residues. The CDR3 loop is CASSPWQGEDTQYF. The CDR3 nucleotides read TGTGCCAGCAGCCCCTGGCAGGGGGAAGATACGCAGTATTTT.

J is TRBJ2-1 and V is TRBV11-2, with D unresolved. The germline CDR1 and CDR2 sequences are SGHAT and FQNNGV. Trimming pared 2 bases from V and 4 bases from J, leaving 15 bases between. The CDR3 consists of 16 residues. In DNA, the CDR3 is TGTGCCAGCAGCTTAAGACCAGGCGATGGATACAATGAGCAGTTCTTC. Translating gives CASSLRPGDGYNEQFF.

The rearrangement joins TRBV15 to TRBJ1-5; D not certain. Trimming took off 3 bases at V and 1 base at J, with 10 bases between the two ends. The CDR3 has 15 residues. The germline gives CDR1 LNHNV, CDR2 YYDKDF (reference sequence). CDR3 nucleotides: TGTGCCACCAGCAGTCTGGGTCGGAGCAATCAGCCCCAGCATTTT. Translated, it gives CATSSLGRSNQPQHF.

This clonotype was seen only a few times. The chain links TRBV28 to TRBJ2-2, with D possibly TRBD2 on 6 matching bases. Germline V gene sequence: CDR1 MDHEN, CDR2 SYDVKM. V lost 1 base to trimming and J lost 5 bases, with 11 bases between them. This CDR3 is 15 amino acids long. The CDR3 sequence is CASSLSPGRTGELFF. In DNA form, the CDR3 reads TGTGCCAGCAGTTTATCTCCGGGGAGGACCGGGGAGCTGTTTTTT.

This clonotype qualifies as medium-sized. The gene calls are TRBV5-6 and TRBJ2-1; D unclear. The CDR3 has 13 amino acids. V shed 0 bases and J shed 7 bases, with 8 bases lying between them. Germline V gene sequence: CDR1 SGHDT, CDR2 YYEEEE. The CDR3 here is CASSLARRNEQFF. The DNA for the CDR3 is TGTGCCAGCAGCTTGGCGCGCAGGAATGAGCAGTTCTTC.

The V gene is TRBV7-9, the J gene TRBJ2-7; D call uncertain. Trimming stripped 1 base from V and 3 bases from J, with 13 bases between. CDR1 and CDR2 from the germline V gene are SEHNR and FQNEAQ (reference sequence). This CDR3 comprises 15 residues. Written as DNA, the CDR3 is TGTGCCAGCAGCTTAGGGGCAGGTGCCGACTACGAGCAGTACTTC. Its translation is CASSLGAGADYEQYF.

This clonotype qualifies as medium-sized. Here the CDR3 reads CASSLRSGGASTDTQYF. The CDR3 nucleotides are TGTGCCAGCAGTTTACGCAGCGGGGGAGCTAGCACAGATACGCAGTATTTT. The J gene is TRBJ2-3, the V gene TRBV27; 8 positions match TRBD2. After removal of 2 bases from V and 0 bases from J, the junction contained 7 bases not matched to a gene. The CDR3 length is 17 residues. Germline loops: CDR1 MNHEY, CDR2 SMNVEV (reference sequence).

This clonotype is large. This chain uses TRBV20-1 with TRBJ2-1; no reliable D call. Germline-derived CDR1 and CDR2 are DFQATT and SNEGSKA (reference sequence). This CDR3 is built from 13 residues. Trimming left V 8 bases short and J 4 bases short, with 15 bases between. The CDR3 DNA reads as TGCAGTCCCGGTCCTTCATCGTACAATGAGCAGTTCTTC. It encodes CSPGPSSYNEQFF.

This chain uses TRBV5-1 with TRBJ2-3; 8 bases match TRBD2. Germline CDR1 SGHRS, CDR2 YFSETQ. CDR3 length: 16 amino acids. V gave up 0 bases and J gave up 2 bases; unmatched junction bases: 5. This chain's CDR3 is CASSLASGRVTDTQYF. In DNA form, the CDR3 reads TGCGCCAGCAGCTTGGCCAGCGGGAGAGTCACAGATACGCAGTATTTT.

This clonotype is categorized as large. V is TRBV3-2 and J is TRBJ2-1; the table's D call of TRBD1 was not tested on the DNA. TRBV3-2 is designated a pseudogene. The CDR3 has 17 amino acids. The CDR3 nucleotides are TGTGCCAGCAGCCAAGAGCCCCTAACAGGGTGGTACAATGAGCAGTTCTTC. Translating gives CASSQEPLTGWYNEQFF.

This clonotype was seen many times. The chain carries TRBV6-5 and TRBJ2-1, with no clear D. Germline loops: CDR1 MNHEY, CDR2 SVGAGI. The CDR3 loop spans 11 amino acids. V was pared by 4 bases and J by 6 bases, with 4 bases between. DNA of the CDR3: TGTGCCAGCAGTTGGGGCAATGAGCAGTTCTTC. It specifies CASSWGNEQFF.

This clonotype is deemed medium-sized. V is TRBV20-1 and J is TRBJ1-4; no definite D call. The CDR3 contains 15 residues. Between the trimmed V and J ends, which lost 4 bases and 4 bases, there was a span of 16 bases. Germline-derived CDR1 and CDR2 are DFQATT and SNEGSKA (reference sequence). Here the CDR3 DNA reads TGCAGTGCTAAATATCGTCCGGGTTTTAATGAAAAACTGTTTTTT. This sequence encodes CSAKYRPGFNEKLFF.

This clonotype was counted at least ten times. The gene calls are TRBV20-1 and TRBJ1-1; D is ambiguous. V was shortened by 2 bases and J by 5 bases, with 6 bases between the two germline ends. CDR3 length: 11 residues. Per the germline V gene, CDR1 is DFQATT and CDR2 is SNEGSKA (reference sequence). The CDR3 region is CSARLGTEAFF. The DNA for the CDR3 is TGCAGTGCTAGACTGGGGACTGAAGCTTTCTTT.

The chain links TRBV6-6 to TRBJ2-5; D might be TRBD2 (5 bases). Trimming shortened V by 3 bases and J by 7 bases, and 15 bases separated the two germline ends. The germline gives CDR1 MNHNY, CDR2 SVGAGI (reference sequence). This CDR3 has 14 amino acids. CDR3 bases: TGTGCCAGCAGTTATGACCCTAGCATTGGGACCCAGTACTTC. Translation gives CASSYDPSIGTQYF.

Sample share makes this clonotype medium-sized. The J gene is TRBJ2-1, the V gene TRBV6-5, with D possibly matching TRBD2 (5 bases). This CDR3 has 16 residues. The V gene's germline CDR1 is MNHEY and CDR2 SVGAGI. The V end was cut by 0 bases, the J end by 0 bases, with 9 bases between. The CDR3 sequence: CASSYSRGSSYNEQFF. The CDR3 bases are TGTGCCAGCAGTTACTCAAGAGGGAGCTCCTACAATGAGCAGTTCTTC.

This clonotype occurred many times. This chain uses TRBV12-3 or TRBV12-4 with TRBJ2-5; D is undetermined. V was cut by 7 bases and J by 5 bases, with 17 bases left in between. This CDR3 has 14 residues. CDR3: CASKSPEDSETQYF. Written as DNA, the CDR3 is TGTGCCAGCAAAAGCCCCGAAGATAGTGAGACCCAGTACTTC.

Sample share makes this clonotype medium-sized. The chain is built from TRBV28 and TRBJ1-3; D is ambiguous. Germline CDR1 MDHEN, CDR2 SYDVKM. V lost 5 bases to trimming and J lost 0 bases, with 14 bases between them. The CDR3 covers 16 residues. DNA of the CDR3: TGTGCCAGCAGTGGGTTTGGCCGCCCCTCTGGAAACACCATATATTTT. Translation gives CASSGFGRPSGNTIYF.